Sequencing of this T cell receptor beta chain was carried out in a study of control samples from healthy donors and cancer patients. Generated by immunoSEQ multiplex PCR, the TCRdb table keeps only in-frame clones and is missing some. The sample includes around 80,000 clones, roughly 93% seen only once; the top ten take 2.8%. The CDR3 sequence is 13 residues long. V lost 4 bases, J lost 6 bases, and 3 bases stayed unmatched. The chain combines TRBV12-3 or TRBV12-4 with TRBJ1-2; 9 positions match TRBD1. This clonotype was obtained from a woman between 25 and 40 years old in good health. Sequencing used blood. CDR3 sequence: CASSYGTGHGYTF. CDR3 in DNA: TGTGCCAGCAGTTACGGGACAGGGCATGGCTACACCTTC.